The 30 T cell receptor beta chains presented below share a single source sample, sequenced in a study of blood T cell repertoires in COVID-19. TCRdb's copy holds only in-frame clones and misses some; the assay was immunoSEQ multiplex PCR. The sample contains around 140,000 clones, approximately 89% of which appear only once. Sequencing was done on a sample of peripheral blood. These receptors all come from a woman between 70 and 85 years old with COVID-19, enrolled during active disease.

The V gene is TRBV9, the J gene TRBJ2-2; 12 positions agree with TRBD2. This CDR3 region has 17 residues. V was pared by 2 bases and J by 0 bases, with 2 bases of the junction left unmatched. Germline CDR1 is SGDLS and CDR2 is YYNGEE. The chain's CDR3 is CASSVTSGGPNTGELFF. CDR3 coding DNA: TGTGCCAGCAGCGTGACTAGCGGGGGTCCGAACACCGGGGAGCTGTTTTTT.

V is TRBV7-9 and J is TRBJ1-1; D remains ambiguous. The length of the CDR3 is 12 residues. Deletions cut 6 bases from V and 3 bases from J, with 8 bases between. Germline V gene data show CDR1 as SEHNR and CDR2 as FQNEAQ (reference sequence). The CDR3 DNA reads as TGTGCCAGCAGACTTGAGTACACTGAAGCTTTCTTT. Its protein is CASRLEYTEAFF. The full variable domain, with the rest looked up from reference TRBV7-9 and TRBJ1-1, is DTGVSQNPRHKITKRGQNVTFRCDPISEHNRLYWYRQTLGQGPEFLTYFQNEAQLEKSRLLSDRFSAERPKGSFSTLEIQRTEQGDSAMYLCASRLEYTEAFFGQGTRLTVV.

The chain combines TRBV4-1 with TRBJ1-1; 10 bases are a match to TRBD1. The CDR3 totals 15 residues. V lost 4 bases, J lost 1 base, and 3 bases stayed unmatched. CDR1 MGHRA and CDR2 YSYEKL come from the germline V gene. The CDR3 loop is CASSPRQGANTEAFF. The CDR3 bases are TGCGCCAGCAGCCCGCGACAGGGGGCGAACACTGAAGCTTTCTTT.

This chain links TRBV2 with TRBJ2-5, with 9 bases fitting TRBD2. The germline gives CDR1 SNHLY, CDR2 FYNNEI. With 3 bases clipped from V and 4 bases from J, the junction kept 6 bases outside the gene matches. The CDR3 has 15 amino acids. In nucleotides, the CDR3 is TGTGCCAGCAGTGAGGAGCGGGGGGCAGGAGAGACCCAGTACTTC. Amino acids: CASSEERGAGETQYF. The full variable domain, with the rest looked up from reference TRBV2 and TRBJ2-5, is EPEVTQTPSHQVTQMGQEVILRCVPISNHLYFYWYRQILGQKVEFLVSFYNNEISEKSEIFDDQFSVERPDGSNFTLKIRSTKLEDSAMYFCASSEERGAGETQYFGPGTRLLVL.

This chain uses TRBV25-1 with TRBJ1-3, with D unresolved. The length of the CDR3 is 15 residues. Deletions cut 4 bases from V and 4 bases from J, with 14 bases between. The germline V gene has CDR1 MGHDK and CDR2 SYGVNS. For the CDR3, the DNA is TGTGCCAGCAGTGCCCCCTTTATTTTAGGAAACACCATATATTTT. Its protein product is CASSAPFILGNTIYF.

The gene calls are TRBV4-2 and TRBJ2-6; D perhaps matches TRBD1 (7 bases). This CDR3 has 17 amino acids. The V end was cut by 5 bases, the J end by 1 base, with 15 bases between. Germline values: CDR1 LGHNA, CDR2 YNFKEQ. DNA of the CDR3: TGTGCCAGCAGCTTTGATCCAGGGGGGTCTGGGGCCAACGTCCTGACTTTC. Translation: CASSFDPGGSGANVLTF.

The V gene is TRBV18, the J gene TRBJ1-1; no reliable D call. CDR3 length: 14 amino acids. CDR1 is KGHSH and CDR2 is LQKENI in the germline V gene. V gave up 1 base and J gave up 1 base, with 7 bases separating them. The CDR3 is CASSPLTENTEAFF. The CDR3 bases are TGTGCCAGCTCACCACTAACAGAGAACACTGAAGCTTTCTTT.

The gene calls are TRBV5-1 and TRBJ2-2; perhaps TRBD2 as D (5 bases). V dropped 8 bases and J dropped 1 base, with 15 bases sitting between them. CDR1 is SGHRS, CDR2 YFSETQ, per germline. The CDR3 totals 15 residues. CDR3 DNA: TGCGCCAGTTGGCGTGGCGCGGGGAACACCGGGGAGCTGTTTTTT. Translating gives CASWRGAGNTGELFF.

The rearrangement joins TRBV18 to TRBJ1-2, with TRBD1 matching 8 bases. The CDR3 spans 13 residues. Germline CDR1 KGHSH, CDR2 LQKENI. Losses at the gene ends were 3 bases for V and 7 bases for J; bases not matched to a gene: 4. The CDR3 reads CASSPQGAGGYTF. CDR3 sequence (DNA): TGTGCCAGCTCACCCCAGGGGGCCGGTGGCTACACCTTC.

This sequence joins TRBV2 and TRBJ1-1; D gene unclear. Germline lookup yields CDR1 SNHLY and CDR2 FYNNEI. CDR3 size: 17 residues. The V end was cut by 0 bases, the J end by 0 bases, with 14 bases between. CDR3 nucleotide sequence: TGTGCCAGCAGTGAAGCGCTTCCAGGTTTTTTGAACACTGAAGCTTTCTTT. This translates into CASSEALPGFLNTEAFF.

This clone appeared a single time. The chain joins TRBV10-3 to TRBJ1-5; a weak D match, TRBD1 (5 bases). CDR1 ENHRY and CDR2 SYGVKD come from the germline V gene. Trimming took 3 bases from V and 5 from J, leaving 11 bases between them. CDR3 length: 14 amino acids. The CDR3 loop reads CAISDGGGDQPQHF. In DNA, the CDR3 is TGTGCCATCAGTGACGGGGGGGGAGATCAGCCCCAGCATTTT.

The chain employs TRBV6-2 or TRBV6-3 and TRBJ1-6; the D gene is possibly TRBD1 (6 bases). The CDR3 is 13 amino acids. The ends were cut back, 4 bases at V and 6 bases at J, with 7 bases in the middle. Germline CDR1 reads MNHEY; CDR2 reads SVGEGT. Here the CDR3 DNA reads TGTGCCAGCAGTTGGACAGCTAATTCACCCCTCCACTTT. Translating gives CASSWTANSPLHF.

This chain uses TRBV6-2 or TRBV6-3 with TRBJ1-1; D may be TRBD1 (6 bases). The CDR3 contains 15 residues. Germline CDR1 is MNHEY and CDR2 is SVGEGT. Trimming took off 4 bases at V and 2 bases at J, with 14 bases between the two ends. The CDR3 DNA reads TGTGCCAGCAGTTTACTCGGGACACTCAACACTGAAGCTTTCTTT. Translating it yields CASSLLGTLNTEAFF.

The V and J genes are TRBV30 and TRBJ1-5; a weak D match, TRBD1 (5 bases). The germline V gene has CDR1 GTSNPN and CDR2 SVGIG (reference sequence). CDR3 size: 14 residues. Trimming took 3 bases from V and 6 from J, leaving 15 bases between them. CDR3 region: CAWSFKGQAQPQHF. In nucleotides, the CDR3 is TGTGCCTGGAGCTTCAAGGGGCAGGCTCAGCCCCAGCATTTT.

The chain employs TRBV5-4 and TRBJ2-7, with TRBD1 matching over 9 bases. The V segment lost 3 bases and the J segment 2 bases; nucleotides outside the gene matches: 6. This CDR3 spans 15 amino acids. CDR1 is SGHNT, CDR2 YYREEE, per germline (reference sequence). CDR3 protein: CASSSPGQGPYEQYF. In nucleotides, the CDR3 is TGTGCCAGCAGCTCCCCGGGACAGGGCCCCTACGAGCAGTACTTC.

This chain joins TRBV28 and TRBJ1-3; TRBD1 agrees at 8 bases. After removal of 3 bases from V and 8 bases from J, the junction contained 3 bases not matched to a gene. The CDR3 contains 13 residues. Per the germline V gene, CDR1 is MDHEN and CDR2 is SYDVKM. Here the CDR3 DNA reads TGTGCCAGCAGTTTGGACAGGGACTACACCATATATTTT. It encodes CASSLDRDYTIYF.

J is TRBJ1-2 and V is TRBV3-1 (or the pseudogene TRBV3-2); 9 nucleotides match TRBD1. From germline, CDR1 is LGHDT and CDR2 YNNKEL (reference sequence). The CDR3 spans 14 residues. V trimming: 4 bases; J trimming: 5 bases; junction bases outside the gene matches: 5. CDR3 in amino acids: CASSRSGTGYGYTF. The CDR3, as DNA: TGTGCCAGCAGCCGATCCGGGACAGGGTATGGCTACACCTTC.

The V call is TRBV18, the J call TRBJ2-1; D is undetermined. This CDR3 has 14 residues. Trimming left V 0 bases short and J 9 bases short, with 12 bases between. CDR1 and CDR2 (germline): KGHSH, LQKENI. The DNA of the CDR3 is TGTGCCAGCTCACCACCGAGGCCAAACGGTGAGCAGTTCTTC. It yields the protein CASSPPRPNGEQFF.

The chain uses TRBV5-1 and TRBJ2-3; possible D gene TRBD2, 6 bases. This CDR3 region has 15 residues. Germline lookup yields CDR1 SGHRS and CDR2 YFSETQ. The ends were cut back, 0 bases at V and 0 bases at J, with 8 bases in the middle. The CDR3 region is CASSLVGGSTDTQYF. CDR3 sequence (DNA): TGCGCCAGCAGCTTGGTCGGGGGAAGCACAGATACGCAGTATTTT.

The CDR3, as DNA: TGTGCCAGCAGCCAAGGACCCTTGGGGAGGAATGAGCAGTTCTTC. It codes for CASSQGPLGRNEQFF. The gene calls are TRBV4-2 and TRBJ2-1; TRBD2 might be the D (6 bases). V lost 1 base and J 7 bases, leaving 14 bases between the germline ends. CDR3 length: 15 amino acids. Looked up from germline, CDR1 is LGHNA and CDR2 is YNFKEQ.

V is TRBV28 and J is TRBJ1-5, with D possibly TRBD1 on 6 matching bases. CDR1 and CDR2 from the germline V gene are MDHEN and SYDVKM. The V end was cut by 7 bases, the J end by 6 bases, with 16 bases between. This CDR3 has 14 amino acids. The CDR3 sequence: CASNTGRGIQPQHF. Here the CDR3 DNA reads TGTGCCAGCAACACAGGGCGGGGGATTCAGCCCCAGCATTTT.

The chain uses TRBV19 and TRBJ1-2; D unresolved. Trimming stripped 9 bases from V and 4 bases from J, with 12 bases between. The germline CDR1 and CDR2 sequences are LNHDA and SQIVND (reference sequence). CDR3 length: 12 residues. CDR3 coding DNA: TGTGCCAGCCGGGAGGGTGGCTATGGCTACACCTTC. It encodes CASREGGYGYTF.

This sequence joins TRBV2 and TRBJ2-3; D might be TRBD2 (6 bases). Looked up from germline, CDR1 is SNHLY and CDR2 is FYNNEI. The CDR3 has 14 residues. Between the trimmed V and J ends, which lost 7 bases and 4 bases, there was a span of 15 bases. In DNA form, the CDR3 reads TGTGCCAGCACCACTCTAGCGACCCCAGATACGCAGTATTTT. As protein: CASTTLATPDTQYF. The complete variable domain, with remaining parts taken from reference TRBV2 and TRBJ2-3, reads EPEVTQTPSHQVTQMGQEVILRCVPISNHLYFYWYRQILGQKVEFLVSFYNNEISEKSEIFDDQFSVERPDGSNFTLKIRSTKLEDSAMYFCASTTLATPDTQYFGPGTRLTVL.

The chain joins TRBV5-4 to TRBJ2-2; 8 nucleotides match TRBD2. The CDR3 extends over 16 amino acids. The V segment lost 0 bases and the J segment 4 bases; nucleotides outside the gene matches: 5. Germline CDR1 SGHNT, CDR2 YYREEE (reference sequence). The CDR3 DNA reads as TGTGCCAGCAGCTTGGCGGGGGGGCCCAGCACCGGGGAGCTGTTTTTT. Translation: CASSLAGGPSTGELFF.

The V gene is TRBV4-2, the J gene TRBJ2-3, with TRBD2 matching 11 bases. Unmatched junction bases numbered 11, after V lost 5 bases and J lost 7 bases. Germline lookup yields CDR1 LGHNA and CDR2 YNFKEQ. This CDR3 comprises 16 residues. For the CDR3, the DNA is TGTGCCAGCAGCTCGGCTCTTAGCGGGGGGGCGAATACGCAGTATTTT. Its translation is CASSSALSGGANTQYF.

This clone has only one observation. The CDR3 DNA reads TGTGCCAGCAGACGCCGACAGTCGAACACCGGGGAGCTGTTTTTT. This codes for CASRRRQSNTGELFF. The chain combines TRBV28 with TRBJ2-2; D is perhaps TRBD1 (5 bases). Germline V gene sequence: CDR1 MDHEN, CDR2 SYDVKM. This CDR3 comprises 15 residues. Trimming shortened V by 6 bases and J by 0 bases, and 11 bases separated the two germline ends.

V and J are TRBV2 and TRBJ1-1; D gene unclear. This CDR3 has 12 residues. CDR1 is SNHLY and CDR2 is FYNNEI in the germline V gene. V was trimmed by 10 bases and J by 1 base, leaving 10 bases between them. The CDR3 is CANPRENTEAFF. CDR3 in DNA: TGTGCCAACCCACGGGAGAACACTGAAGCTTTCTTT.

The chain uses TRBV28 and TRBJ1-5, with TRBD1 identical over 9 bases. Germline V gene sequence: CDR1 MDHEN, CDR2 SYDVKM. CDR3 length: 15 amino acids. The ends lost 7 bases at V and 6 bases at J; junction bases unmatched: 10. The CDR3 coding sequence is TGTGCCAGCATCCACAGGGGGCGGTCTGGTCAGCCCCAGCATTTT. This codes for CASIHRGRSGQPQHF.

V gene TRBV14 combines with J gene TRBJ2-7; maybe TRBD1 (5 bases). The CDR3 has 11 amino acids. Deletions cut 1 base from V and 9 bases from J, with 7 bases between. Per the germline V gene, CDR1 is SGHDN and CDR2 is FVKESK. The CDR3 DNA reads as TGTGCCAGCAGCCAAGGGACAACGCAGTACTTC. Encoded protein: CASSQGTTQYF.

The CDR3 spells CASSTNSYTEAFF. CDR3 DNA sequence: TGTGCCAGCAGCACGAACAGCTATACTGAAGCTTTCTTT. The chain links TRBV7-9 to TRBJ1-1; D not certain. Germline V lookup: CDR1 SEHNR, CDR2 FQNEAQ (reference sequence). CDR3 length: 13 residues. V lost 5 bases to trimming and J lost 5 bases, with 12 bases between them.